Following are 5 T cell receptor beta chains from one sample sequenced in a study of T cells in Graves' hyperthyroidism and ophthalmopathy. From RNA transcripts, TCR beta CDR3 regions were amplified. HTBI primers were employed in a first-round RT-PCR of the TCR CDR3. MiXCR, applied by TCRdb to the multiplex PCR reads, yields one record per CDR3 protein. In the table there are some 350,000 distinct CDR3 sequences, around 15% of which are singletons. The sequenced sample consisted of blood. These TCRs come from a woman between 40 and 50 years old with Graves' ophthalmopathy.

The CDR3 loop reads CASTKGVRYLPADTQYF. The DNA of the CDR3 is TGTGCCAGCACCAAAGGGGTACGCTACCTTCCTGCAGATACGCAGTATTTT. The J gene is TRBJ2-3, the V gene TRBV11-1, with D tentatively TRBD1 (5 bases). This CDR3 is built from 17 residues. V lost 7 bases and J lost 4, with 24 bases in between. Germline CDR1 and CDR2: SGHAT and FQDESV (reference sequence).

The CDR3 protein is CASSPGLMNSPLHF. The CDR3 bases are TGTGCCAGCAGCCCAGGGTTAATGAATTCACCCCTCCACTTT. The chain carries TRBV7-9 and TRBJ1-6; possible D gene TRBD1, 5 bases. The CDR3 extends over 14 amino acids. V lost 5 bases and J 7 bases, leaving 12 bases between the germline ends. CDR1 and CDR2 (germline): SEHNR, FQNEAQ (reference sequence).

This clonotype was picked up many times. V is TRBV20-1 and J is TRBJ2-7; a possible D gene is TRBD1 (6 bases). V lost 3 bases and J 6 bases, leaving 15 bases between the germline ends. The germline gives CDR1 DFQATT, CDR2 SNEGSKA (reference sequence). The CDR3 is 13 amino acids. The CDR3 protein is CSASSGALREQYF. In nucleotides, the CDR3 is TGCAGTGCTAGCTCAGGGGCCCTACGCGAGCAGTACTTC.

This clonotype was seen repeatedly, ten times or more. The chain is built from TRBV29-1 and TRBJ1-3; D ambiguous. The CDR3 consists of 11 residues. V was trimmed by 7 bases and J by 7 bases, leaving 11 bases between them. CDR1 SQVTM and CDR2 ANQGSEA come from the germline V gene. The CDR3: CSGGEANTIYF. CDR3 DNA sequence: TGCAGCGGGGGAGAGGCGAACACCATATATTTT.

This clonotype has just a few counts. The chain couples TRBV14 to TRBJ1-2; TRBD1 might be the D (6 bases). Germline V gene data show CDR1 as SGHDN and CDR2 as FVKESK. Trimming removed 0 bases from V and 8 bases from J, with 13 bases in between. The CDR3 covers 14 residues. The CDR3 region is CASSQDRGQAGYTF. The DNA of the CDR3 is TGTGCCAGCAGCCAAGATCGGGGGCAAGCCGGCTACACCTTC.